This T cell receptor beta chain was documented in a study of blood T cell repertoires in COVID-19. CDR3 length equals 17 residues. V lost 3 bases and J lost 2; bases outside the gene matches: 5. Germline CDR1 SGHNT, CDR2 YYREEE (reference sequence). The repertoire was sequenced with immunoSEQ multiplex PCR; TCRdb's copy has only in-frame clones and lacks some. The sample carries just under 75,000 clones, roughly 84% recorded once. The chain is built from TRBV5-4 and TRBJ2-3, with 14 bases that match TRBD2. Sample: peripheral blood. The source is a man of 80 years or more with active or convalescent COVID-19. CDR3 protein: CASSSGTSGSPTDTQYF. Here the CDR3 DNA reads TGTGCCAGCAGCTCGGGGACTAGCGGGAGTCCCACAGATACGCAGTATTTT.